The 13 T cell receptor beta chains reported below all come from one sample, sequenced in a study of blood T cell repertoires in COVID-19 (TCRdb year 2020). Library generation was performed with the immunoSEQ multiplex PCR assay. Not all clones reach the TCRdb copy of this immuneACCESS table, which keeps in-frame sequences only. Checked studies attribute under half of the gap to unresolved V genes and leave the rest unexplained. Here the sample has about 160,000 clones; approximately 92% occur a single time. The top ten clonotypes cover around 4.6% of the sample. The sequenced sample consisted of peripheral blood. Receptors were obtained from a man aged 30 to 39 with COVID-19, enrolled during active disease.

The chain is built from TRBV29-1 and TRBJ1-1, with 11 positions matching TRBD1. V lost 7 bases and J lost 6; bases outside the gene matches: 4. Germline-derived CDR1 and CDR2 are SQVTM and ANQGSEA. The CDR3 runs 12 residues. CDR3 region: CSDLGQGAEAFF. The CDR3 bases are TGCAGCGACTTGGGACAGGGGGCTGAAGCTTTCTTT. Filled out from reference TRBV29-1 and TRBJ1-1, the complete variable domain reads SAVISQKPSRDICQRGTSLTIQCQVDSQVTMMFWYRQQPGQSLTLIATANQGSEATYESGFVIDKFPISRPNLTFSTLTVSNMSPEDSSIYLCSDLGQGAEAFFGQGTRLTVV.

V is TRBV19 and J is TRBJ1-1; the match to TRBD1 covers 9 bases. The V and J ends lost 0 bases and 8 bases, in that order; junction bases with no gene match: 13. CDR1 is LNHDA, CDR2 SQIVND, per germline (reference sequence). This CDR3 has 17 residues. CDR3 region: CASSIEGTGLRSYEAFF. As DNA, the CDR3 is TGTGCCAGTAGTATAGAAGGGACAGGGCTAAGGTCTTACGAAGCTTTCTTT.

This chain links TRBV12-3 or TRBV12-4 with TRBJ2-7, with unresolved D. V lost 7 bases and J lost 6, with 16 bases in between. CDR3 length: 13 amino acids. The CDR3 DNA sequence: TGTGCCAGCACCCGAGGCAGAGTCTCCGAGCAGTACTTC. Encoded protein: CASTRGRVSEQYF.

The chain employs TRBV28 and TRBJ1-5; D might be TRBD1 (5 bases). Between the trimmed V and J ends, which lost 2 bases and 1 base, there was a span of 18 bases. Germline V lookup: CDR1 MDHEN, CDR2 SYDVKM. The CDR3 is 18 amino acids. The CDR3 reads CASSLRPGRGKSNQPQHF. DNA for the CDR3: TGTGCCAGCAGTTTAAGGCCAGGGCGGGGGAAGAGCAATCAGCCCCAGCATTTT. The variable domain in full, with the rest retrieved from reference TRBV28 and TRBJ1-5, is DVKVTQSSRYLVKRTGEKVFLECVQDMDHENMFWYRQDPGLGLRLIYFSYDVKMKEKGDIPEGYSVSREKKERFSLILESASTNQTSMYLCASSLRPGRGKSNQPQHFGDGTRLSIL.

This rearrangement joins TRBV5-4 to TRBJ2-1, with TRBD2 matching 11 bases. V gave up 4 bases and J gave up 10 bases; unmatched junction bases: 10. In germline, CDR1 is SGHNT, CDR2 YYREEE (reference sequence). CDR3 length equals 15 residues. CDR3 DNA sequence: TGTGCCAGCAGCCAAACTAGCGGGAGAGGCTTGGAGCAGTTCTTC. Amino acids: CASSQTSGRGLEQFF.

The chain carries TRBV27 and TRBJ1-5; 10 bases align to TRBD1. With V trimmed by 8 bases and J by 4 bases, 5 bases remained unmatched. This CDR3 is 14 amino acids long. The germline V gene encodes CDR1 MNHEY and CDR2 SMNVEV (reference sequence). The CDR3, as DNA: TGTGCCAGCGGGGACAGGGGCGCAAATCAGCCCCAGCATTTT. Encoded protein: CASGDRGANQPQHF.

This clone appeared once. V is TRBV5-6 and J is TRBJ1-2; 11 bases are shared with TRBD1. The V gene's germline CDR1 is SGHDT and CDR2 YYEEEE. J gave up 3 bases and V 5 bases, and 6 bases lay outside the gene matches. CDR3 length: 15 residues. CDR3 residues: CASRPPGQGDYGYTF. CDR3 sequence (DNA): TGTGCCAGCAGACCCCCGGGACAGGGGGACTATGGCTACACCTTC. Combining the CDR3 with reference TRBV5-6 and TRBJ1-2 gives the whole variable domain DAGVTQSPTHLIKTRGQQVTLRCSPKSGHDTVSWYQQALGQGPQFIFQYYEEEERQRGNFPDRFSGHQFPNYSSELNVNALLLGDSALYLCASRPPGQGDYGYTFGSGTRLTVV.

The chain uses TRBV19 and TRBJ1-2; no clear D. V was cut by 10 bases and J by 6 bases, with 18 bases left in between. The CDR3 loop spans 13 amino acids. Germline V gene lookup returns CDR1 LNHDA and CDR2 SQIVND (reference sequence). The CDR3 sequence is CATSPGESNGYTF. As DNA, the CDR3 is TGTGCCACCTCTCCTGGGGAGTCTAATGGCTACACCTTC. The full variable domain, completed using reference TRBV19 and TRBJ1-2, is DGGITQSPKYLFRKEGQNVTLSCEQNLNHDAMYWYRQDPGQGLRLIYYSQIVNDFQKGDIAEGYSVSREKKESFPLTVTSAQKNPTAFYLCATSPGESNGYTFGSGTRLTVV.

The gene calls are TRBV4-1 and TRBJ1-1, with TRBD1 identical over 8 bases. The length of the CDR3 is 16 residues. Germline assignment: CDR1 MGHRA and CDR2 YSYEKL. With 5 bases clipped from V and 0 bases from J, the junction kept 8 bases outside the gene matches. The CDR3 here is CASSSSSGGMNTEAFF. The CDR3 DNA reads TGCGCCAGCAGCTCCTCTTCAGGGGGCATGAACACTGAAGCTTTCTTT.

This chain links TRBV4-3 with TRBJ2-3; TRBD2 matches 11 bases. The CDR3 is 19 amino acids. The ends lost 0 bases at V and 3 bases at J; junction bases unmatched: 11. The germline CDR1 and CDR2 sequences are LGHNA and YSLEER. As DNA, the CDR3 is TGCGCCAGCAGCCAAGAGAACGTAGCGGGGGGGCCTGGGACAGATACGCAGTATTTT. As protein: CASSQENVAGGPGTDTQYF.

J is TRBJ1-4 and V is TRBV27; D is undetermined. The length of the CDR3 is 14 residues. V was pared by 2 bases and J by 8 bases, with 12 bases between. Germline V gene data show CDR1 as MNHEY and CDR2 as SMNVEV (reference sequence). The CDR3 nucleotides are TGTGCCAGCAGTTTAGTCGGGAGTAGGGAAAAACTGTTTTTT. Its protein product is CASSLVGSREKLFF. Variable domain in full (rest from reference TRBV27 and TRBJ1-4): EAQVTQNPRYLITVTGKKLTVTCSQNMNHEYMSWYRQDPGLGLRQIYYSMNVEVTDKGDVPEGYKVSRKEKRNFPLILESPSPNQTSLYFCASSLVGSREKLFFGSGTQLSVL.

The V gene is TRBV27, the J gene TRBJ2-7; TRBD2 is a possible D gene (6 bases). This CDR3 spans 15 amino acids. The V end was cut by 6 bases, the J end by 0 bases, with 15 bases between. Germline CDR1 reads MNHEY; CDR2 reads SMNVEV (reference sequence). CDR3 nucleotides: TGTGCCAGCAGCAAGGACTACCCGAGCTCCTACGAGCAGTACTTC. Encoded protein: CASSKDYPSSYEQYF.

The chain combines TRBV2 with TRBJ1-2, with TRBD1 as a possible D gene (6 bases). The CDR3 is 12 residues long. Germline lookup yields CDR1 SNHLY and CDR2 FYNNEI. Trimming cost V 6 bases and J 8 bases, with 13 bases left between them. CDR3 sequence: CASSGQPDGYTF. In nucleotides, the CDR3 is TGTGCCAGCAGCGGACAGCCCGACGGCTACACCTTC.